Each of the 14 T cell receptor beta chains below was sequenced from the same sample in a study of cytomegalovirus exposure and HLA in healthy donors. PCR primers comprised 60 Vbeta and 13 Jbeta primers. This table comes from immunoSEQ multiplex PCR, and its TCRdb copy is limited to in-frame clones, with some not included. Its listing shows 45,000 to 60,000 clones. Material: PBMCs. All receptors come from a male donor in good health and CMV-seronegative.

The V call is TRBV2, the J call TRBJ1-2; 7 nucleotides align to TRBD1. The CDR3 is made up of 14 amino acids. Germline assignment: CDR1 SNHLY and CDR2 FYNNEI. The trim removed 1 base at V and 4 bases at J, leaving 3 bases unmatched. The CDR3 nucleotides read TGTGCCAGCAGTGAAGGGACAGGATTCTATGGCTACACCTTC. It codes for CASSEGTGFYGYTF.

The chain links TRBV15 to TRBJ2-3, with TRBD1 matching 8 bases. V was clipped by 0 bases and J by 1 base; unmatched bases: 6. The CDR3 contains 17 residues. Germline CDR1 LNHNV, CDR2 YYDKDF (reference sequence). The CDR3 loop is CATSRDRQGAGTDTQYF. CDR3 sequence (DNA): TGTGCCACCAGCAGAGATCGCCAGGGGGCGGGCACAGATACGCAGTATTTT.

V is TRBV7-6 and J is TRBJ2-7, with D possibly matching TRBD1 (6 bases). CDR1 is SGHVS and CDR2 is FNYEAQ in the germline V gene. With 4 bases removed from V and 7 bases from J, the gap between germline ends came to 11 bases. The CDR3 runs 12 residues. In DNA form, the CDR3 reads TGTGCCAGCAGCTCAGAAACAGGGGAGCAGTACTTC. Translation gives CASSSETGEQYF.

The genes are TRBV6-1 and TRBJ2-7; tentative D call: TRBD2 (6 bases). Trimming left V 8 bases short and J 5 bases short, with 16 bases between. The CDR3 is 13 amino acids. The V gene's germline CDR1 is MNHNS and CDR2 SASEGT. The CDR3 sequence is CASYFGGVNEQYF. CDR3 coding DNA: TGTGCCAGCTACTTCGGGGGTGTTAACGAGCAGTACTTC.

The chain employs TRBV5-4 and TRBJ1-2; possibly TRBD1 for D (5 bases). Trimming shortened V by 1 base and J by 4 bases, and 11 bases separated the two germline ends. The CDR3 is 14 amino acids. Germline-derived CDR1 and CDR2 are SGHNT and YYREEE (reference sequence). The CDR3 sequence is CASSLSGGSYGYTF. The DNA of the CDR3 is TGTGCCAGCAGCTTGTCCGGGGGGTCCTATGGCTACACCTTC. Complete variable domain (other parts from reference TRBV5-4 and TRBJ1-2): ETGVTQSPTHLIKTRGQQVTLRCSSQSGHNTVSWYQQALGQGPQFIFQYYREEENGRGNFPPRFSGLQFPNYSSELNVNALELDDSALYLCASSLSGGSYGYTFGSGTRLTVV.

CDR3 bases: TGTGCCACACGGGACAGGGGACGGGCTGAAGCTTTCTTT. It translates to CATRDRGRAEAFF. The chain links TRBV15 to TRBJ1-1, with 10 bases lining up with TRBD1. Germline V gives CDR1 LNHNV, CDR2 YYDKDF (reference sequence). V shed 9 bases and J 6 bases; nucleotides not matched to a gene: 7. This CDR3 is 13 amino acids long. Complete variable domain (other parts from reference TRBV15 and TRBJ1-1): DAMVIQNPRYQVTQFGKPVTLSCSQTLNHNVMYWYQQKSSQAPKLLFHYYDKDFNNEADTPDNFQSRRPNTSFCFLDIRSPGLGDTAMYLCATRDRGRAEAFFGQGTRLTVV.

The V call is TRBV6-1, the J call TRBJ1-1; D gene unclear. The germline V gene encodes CDR1 MNHNS and CDR2 SASEGT. CDR3 length: 14 residues. Trimming removed 0 bases at V and 6 bases at J, with 11 bases between. CDR3 nucleotides: TGTGCCAGCAGTGAAGCAAATCTGCCGGCTGAAGCTTTCTTT. Protein sequence: CASSEANLPAEAFF.

This chain joins TRBV5-1 and TRBJ1-4, with TRBD1 identical over 9 bases. This CDR3 comprises 14 residues. Trimming took 4 bases from V and 4 from J; bases not matched to a gene: 2. The germline V gene encodes CDR1 SGHRS and CDR2 YFSETQ. The CDR3 bases are TGCGCCAGCAGCCTGGGACAGGGTAATGAAAAACTGTTTTTT. It specifies CASSLGQGNEKLFF. Full variable domain (rest looked up from reference TRBV5-1 and TRBJ1-4): KAGVTQTPRYLIKTRGQQVTLSCSPISGHRSVSWYQQTPGQGLQFLFEYFSETQRNKGNFPGRFSGRQFSNSRSEMNVSTLELGDSALYLCASSLGQGNEKLFFGSGTQLSVL.

This sequence joins TRBV29-1 and TRBJ2-1; 7 bases agree with TRBD1. Germline CDR1 SQVTM, CDR2 ANQGSEA. Trimming removed 7 bases from V and 5 bases from J; junction bases left unmatched: 8. The CDR3 is 13 amino acids. The DNA for the CDR3 is TGCAGCGCCCGCCGGGACAGCGACAATGAGCAGTTCTTC. It specifies CSARRDSDNEQFF.

V is TRBV4-1 and J is TRBJ2-1; 7 bases fit TRBD2. Unmatched junction bases numbered 8, after V lost 3 bases and J lost 3 bases. In germline, CDR1 is MGHRA, CDR2 YSYEKL. The CDR3 runs to 16 residues. CDR3 DNA: TGCGCCAGCAGCCATGGGCCTAGCGGAGTCTACAATGAGCAGTTCTTC. Translating it yields CASSHGPSGVYNEQFF.

The rearrangement joins TRBV5-1 to TRBJ2-1; a weak D match, TRBD2 (6 bases). CDR1 and CDR2 from the germline V gene are SGHRS and YFSETQ. Deletions cut 4 bases from V and 5 bases from J, with 16 bases between. The CDR3 contains 15 residues. The CDR3 DNA is TGCGCCAGCAGCGACCGGGTAGCGGAAGACAATGAGCAGTTCTTC. It specifies CASSDRVAEDNEQFF.

The chain recombines TRBV19 with TRBJ2-5, with a possible D match to TRBD1 (6 bases). Trimming shortened V by 0 bases and J by 2 bases, and 7 bases separated the two germline ends. The germline gives CDR1 LNHDA, CDR2 SQIVND (reference sequence). The CDR3 spans 14 residues. The CDR3 bases are TGTGCCAGTAGTATAGAACAGGGACAAGAGACCCAGTACTTC. Translating gives CASSIEQGQETQYF.

The chain recombines TRBV28 with TRBJ1-1, with D unclear. The germline V and J ends were trimmed by 4 bases and 0 bases, with 12 bases remaining between them. This CDR3 has 15 residues. CDR1 is MDHEN and CDR2 is SYDVKM in the germline V gene. CDR3 amino acids: CASSYPGRMNTEAFF. CDR3 sequence (DNA): TGTGCCAGCAGTTACCCCGGGAGGATGAACACTGAAGCTTTCTTT.

This chain joins TRBV11-3 and TRBJ2-5; tentatively, D is TRBD2 (6 bases). This CDR3 has 14 amino acids. Per germline, CDR1 SGHNT and CDR2 YENEEA. V was pared by 1 base and J by 2 bases, with 8 bases between. CDR3 bases: TGTGCCAGCAGCTTAGGCGGGAATCAAGAGACCCAGTACTTC. Translation: CASSLGGNQETQYF.